This T cell receptor (beta chain) emerged from a study of cytomegalovirus exposure and HLA in healthy donors. PCR used 60 Vbeta primers and 13 Jbeta primers. The repertoire was sequenced with immunoSEQ multiplex PCR; TCRdb's copy has only in-frame clones and lacks some. The sample gives about 120,000 clones, approximately 78% of which show up once; about 1.8% is in the top ten. Sequencing was carried out using PBMCs. The receptor was derived from a man in his forties or fifties in good health and CMV-seronegative.

The CDR3 here is CASSLNSISGKSSSYEQYF. The CDR3 region has the DNA TGTGCCAGCAGCTTAAACTCGATTAGCGGGAAGAGTAGCTCCTACGAGCAGTACTTC. This chain links TRBV7-2 with TRBJ2-7; 8 positions match TRBD2. The V gene end was trimmed by 2 bases and the J gene end by 0 bases; junction bases not matched to a gene: 15. Germline CDR1 SGHTA, CDR2 FQGNSA. The CDR3 loop spans 19 amino acids.